This record looks at one T cell receptor beta chain sequence and its context. What it binds is not known. The data derive from a study of PD-L1 blockade in urothelial cancer. Study-wide background: At 6 weeks and at 3 weeks (second dose) after treatment start, blood was analyzed. Median T cell yield from blood was roughly 150,000.

Spiked synthetic TCR analogs estimated absolute template abundance per PCR. Data came from immunoSEQ multiplex PCR; TCRdb stores just in-frame clones and leaves some out. The table includes about 50,000 clones, roughly nine tenths detected once. Study-wide findings and caveats: Better survival was predicted when blood TCR clonality before treatment fell below the median.

The sequenced sample was PBMCs, obtained around atezolizumab (anti-PD-L1) treatment. This receptor was identified in a man aged 60 to 75 with urothelial cancer.

The CDR3 region is CASSYQQGADTQYF. Here the CDR3 DNA reads TGTGCCAGCAGCTATCAACAGGGGGCAGATACGCAGTATTTT. The chain employs TRBV7-3 and TRBJ2-3; 8 nucleotides line up with TRBD1. Germline V gives CDR1 SGHTA, CDR2 FQGTGA. The CDR3 has 14 amino acids. V dropped 4 bases and J dropped 4; count of bases not matched to a gene: 4.